Listed below are T cell receptor beta chains from one sample, sequenced in a study of shared clonotypes between healthy human individuals. Clones were sequenced by immunoSEQ multiplex PCR, and TCRdb holds only the in-frame ones, with some missing. The data contain millions of clones, more than 85% of them singletons. The sample taken for sequencing was naive CD4+ T cells from PBMCs. The receptors were sampled from a man aged 18 to 35 in good health. Some clones in this sample may be carry-over from other donors' samples. Both conserved end residues are part of each CDR3. The order of the fields is clone size, V gene, D gene, J gene, CDR3 DNA, CDR3 protein. The D gene is left open where the match is weak. For some rows the clone size is stated as once, few or many, or as a class when expanded; others skip it.

>.|TRBV28|.|TRBJ1-4
TGTGCCAGCAGTTTAGTCGGCCCCGGGGGAAAACTGTTTTTT
CASSLVGPGGKLFF
>.|TRBV15|TRBD1|TRBJ2-7
TGTGCCACCAGCAGGGACAGGGGTATGTACGAGCAGTACTTC
CATSRDRGMYEQYF
>.|TRBV10-1|TRBD1|TRBJ2-7
TGCGCCAGCAGTCTGAGGACAGGGGACGAGCAGTACTTC
CASSLRTGDEQYF
>.|TRBV18|.|TRBJ1-1
TGTGCCAGCTCCCCTCGGGGGGCGGTGAACACTGAAGCTTTCTTT
CASSPRGAVNTEAFF
>.|TRBV5-1|.|TRBJ2-1
TGCGCCAGCAGCTTAGAGCCTAGAAACGAGCAGTTCTTC
CASSLEPRNEQFF
>.|TRBV18|TRBD2|TRBJ2-7
TGTGCCAGCTCCCAGGTTCCTAGCGGGATGGGCGAGCAGTACTTC
CASSQVPSGMGEQYF
>.|TRBV5-1|TRBD2|TRBJ2-1
TGCGCCAGCAGCGCTAGCGGGAGTGGCAATGAGCAGTTCTTC
CASSASGSGNEQFF
>.|TRBV5-4|.|TRBJ2-1
TGTGCCAGCAGCGGAGGGGGCTCGAGCCGGAATGAGCAGTTCTTC
CASSGGGSSRNEQFF
>once|TRBV20-1|.|TRBJ2-1
TGCAGTGCTAGCGATGTTTCTGAGCAGTTCTTC
CSASDVSEQFF
>.|TRBV5-4|TRBD2|TRBJ2-2
TGTGCCAGCAGCTTGTGGCTAGCGGTCACCGGGGAGCTGTTTTTT
CASSLWLAVTGELFF
>.|TRBV19|.|TRBJ1-2
TGTGCCAGTAGTCCCCGGTGGCAGGGATTCTATGGCTACACCTTC
CASSPRWQGFYGYTF
>.|TRBV6-5|.|TRBJ2-2
TGTGCCAGCAGTTACTCGAACCTAGGGGGCGGGGAGCTGTTTTTT
CASSYSNLGGGELFF
>.|TRBV7-2|.|TRBJ2-3
TGTGCCAGCAGCCTCCGCTCTTTGGGACACAACACAGATACGCAGTATTTT
CASSLRSLGHNTDTQYF
>.|TRBV15|.|TRBJ1-4
TGTGCCACCAGCCCGGGAGGGGGGATAAATGAAAAACTGTTTTTT
CATSPGGGINEKLFF
>.|TRBV30|.|TRBJ2-3
TGTGCCTGGAGTGTAAACACAGATACGCAGTATTTT
CAWSVNTDTQYF
>.|TRBV5-1|TRBD2|TRBJ2-1
TGCGCCAGCAGCCTCCCGACTAGCGGTGCCTACAATGAGCAGTTCTTC
CASSLPTSGAYNEQFF
>.|TRBV18|.|TRBJ2-1
TGTGCCAGCACACCCCCGGCAGGGCAGGGCAATGAGCAGTTCTTC
CASTPPAGQGNEQFF
>.|TRBV18|.|TRBJ1-2
TGTGCCAGCTCACCAGGGGACACTCCTAACTATGGCTACACCTTC
CASSPGDTPNYGYTF
>.|TRBV4-2|.|TRBJ2-7
TGTGCCAGCTCCCAAAGAGTGGGAACGGGCCGAACCTACGAGCAGTACTTC
CASSQRVGTGRTYEQYF
>.|TRBV5-1|.|TRBJ2-7
TGCGCCAGCAGCGGGGAAGGAGACGAGCAGTACTTC
CASSGEGDEQYF
>.|TRBV7-3|.|TRBJ1-1
TGTGCCAGCAGCCTACAATTAATAACCGTGAACACTGAAGCTTTCTTT
CASSLQLITVNTEAFF
>.|TRBV28|.|TRBJ1-2
TGTGCCAGCAGTCAATCGGGGGGGGATTTCTATGGCTACACCTTC
CASSQSGGDFYGYTF
>.|TRBV28|TRBD2|TRBJ2-5
TGTGCCAGCAGTTTTAGAGGGACTAGCGGGAGGTTGGGGTACCAAGAGACCCAGTACTTC
CASSFRGTSGRLGYQETQYF
>.|TRBV7-8|.|TRBJ1-2
TGTGCCAGCAGCTTAGTAACGGTCTCTGGCTACACCTTC
CASSLVTVSGYTF
>.|TRBV5-4|.|TRBJ2-3
TGTGCCAGCAGCCCCCGGGCGGGATCCACAGATACGCAGTATTTT
CASSPRAGSTDTQYF
>.|TRBV5-4|TRBD1|TRBJ2-1
TGTGCCAGCAGCCTAACCGGGACAGTCTACAATGAGCAGTTCTTC
CASSLTGTVYNEQFF
>.|TRBV7-9|.|TRBJ2-1
TGTGCCAGCAGCCTCCCCTCAGGGGGCGGGAGACGGGCTTACAATGAGCAGTTCTTC
CASSLPSGGGRRAYNEQFF
>.|TRBV6-6|TRBD1|TRBJ1-2
TGTGCCAGCAGTTTCACCGGACAGGGCGCGACCGGCTACACCTTC
CASSFTGQGATGYTF
>.|TRBV18|.|TRBJ2-1
TGTGCCAGCTCACCACAGGGAGCCCTTGCCTACAATGAGCAGTTCTTC
CASSPQGALAYNEQFF
>.|TRBV5-1|TRBD1|TRBJ2-7
TGCGCCAGCAGCCGTACAGGGGGCGCAACCGAGCAGTACTTC
CASSRTGGATEQYF
>.|TRBV7-2|.|TRBJ1-1
TGTGCCAGCAGCTTAGTCTGGAACACTGAAGCTTTCTTT
CASSLVWNTEAFF
>.|TRBV2|TRBD2|TRBJ2-5
TGTGCCAGTGGTGGACTAGCGGGAAGAGAGACCCAGTACTTC
CASGGLAGRETQYF
>.|TRBV11-2|.|TRBJ1-3
TGTGCCAGCAGCTTAGATGCCCCAGGAAACACCATATATTTT
CASSLDAPGNTIYF